This TCR beta chain comes out of a study of blood T cell repertoires in COVID-19 (dated by TCRdb to 2018 to 2020). The study in broad terms: Samples from collaborators originated in the United States, Italy and Spain and spanned both the acute and convalescent phases of COVID-19. The material from the prospective study consisted of cDNA or gDNA derived from T cells, B-cell-depleted T cells, or PBMCs. The dataset comprised deeply sampled blood TCRbeta repertoires from subjects exposed to, actively infected with, or recovered from COVID-19. A freely available public database, intended as a resource for researchers studying the immune response to SARS-CoV-2, is where the repertoires were released. The samples were drawn from the first 160 participants of the ongoing ImmuneRACE study and from 1,254 subjects provided by 6 global collaborators. Sample metadata almost always included a de-identified subject ID, COVID-19 status, age in years and sex. Where available, HLA class I and class II types were obtained from metadata supplied by the sample provider rather than from assay-based typing.

Study-wide findings and limitations: The amount of clinical and demographic metadata varied by source and participant and was provided uncurated.

TCRbeta CDR3 regions were amplified from genomic DNA using the immunoSEQ Assay, a bias-controlled multiplex PCR. On the study's bioinformatics: Within the assay, amplification of reference gene primers was used to estimate how many nucleated cells each sample contained. To quantify the absolute abundance of each unique TCRbeta CDR3 rearrangement, sequence reads were collapsed and filtered. For each sample, productive Simpson clonality was calculated by taking the square root of Simpson's diversity index across productive rearrangements. The table comes from immuneACCESS by way of TCRdb, which keeps in-frame sequences with V and J called. Part of the clones is missing from these tables; in studies checked, under half for an unresolved V gene and the rest for unknown reasons. That table is the source of V, J and clone size, and D and trimming were worked out from the DNA. Present in this sample are about 180,000 clones, about 85% of which were seen just once. The ten most abundant clones make up about 5.8% of the sample.

The germline V gene (reference sequence) gives CDR1 as SEHNR and CDR2 as FQNEAQ. The CDR3 starts with the cysteine, ends with the phenylalanine, and has 15 residues. The entry retains the CDR3 DNA only, 45 bases that are in frame from base 1. Trimming removed 3 bases from V and 6 bases from J, leaving 17 bases between the germline ends. One collaborating source in Seattle enrolled patients while the patients were actively infected and followed the patients over time throughout the course of disease. Collaborating institutions collected whole blood in K2EDTA tubes following their own protocols. Collaborator samples were shipped for TCRbeta analysis as frozen whole blood, isolated PBMCs, or DNA extracted from either sample type. There are a few counts of this clone. Its antigen specificity is not known. The sample holds no much larger clone one base away, and base qualities are not on file.

The TCR was taken from a woman in her forties or fifties with COVID-19, enrolled during active disease. This chain is built from TRBV7-9 and TRBJ1-2; the best D guess is TRBD1, with 6 bases matching. Sequences were obtained from peripheral blood. For the CDR3, the sequence is CASSLRLQGDHGYTF. The DNA sequence is TGTGCCAGCAGCTTGAGGCTACAGGGAGATCATGGCTACACCTTC.